This T cell receptor beta chain comes out of a study of T cell repertoires in cytomegalovirus infection. About the study: Recently identified HLA-C-restricted and well-studied HLA-B-restricted CMV epitopes were used. Shared public TCR beta signatures pointed to both CMV infection and a matching HLA type. Overall study findings and caveats: Of the TCR beta families, the public ones yielded a cumulative frequency that identified carriers of CMV plus the relevant HLA. The ex vivo response was dominated by HLA-C-restricted CMV-specific TCR beta clonotypes.

This clonotype has at least ten counts. The target antigen is unknown. V shed 5 bases, J shed 6 bases, and the junction held 12 bases outside the gene matches. In germline, CDR1 is SGHAT, CDR2 FQNNGV. This CDR3 is 15 amino acids long. TCRdb processed the reads anew with MiXCR; each CDR3 protein has one entry. The sample contains about 51,000 distinct CDR3 sequences, over 15% of which appear only once. This sample comprised CD8+ T cells from cultured PBMCs, obtained from culture after CMV antigen stimulation. The chain has TRBV11-2 and TRBJ2-7, with 8 bases identical to TRBD1. This clonotype was sampled from a human donor in good health (CMV status not recorded). Some clones in this sample may be carry-over from other donors' samples. As DNA, the CDR3 is TGTGCCAGCAGCCTGGTCTCGGGACAGGTTCCCGAGCAGTACTTC. Translated: CASSLVSGQVPEQYF.